Sequencing of this T cell receptor beta chain was carried out in a study of T cells after yellow fever vaccination. Template-switching 5'RACE yielded the TCR cDNA; a universal primer site and UMIs were added in the process. MiXCR, applied by TCRdb to the 5' RACE reads, yields one record per CDR3 protein. The table lists 600,000 to 750,000 distinct CDR3 sequences, around an eighth of them singletons. CDR1 and CDR2 (germline): GTSNPN, SVGIG (reference sequence). V lost 2 bases, J lost 6 bases, and 5 bases stayed unmatched. The length of the CDR3 is 14 residues. Points from the study as a whole: Clones that expanded after primary vaccination mostly reappeared after the booster (around 96% CD4, 88% CD8).

As regards this clonotype: Its antigen is as yet unknown.

This clonotype was obtained from a man aged 25 to 40 who received the YFV17D yellow fever vaccine. The chain uses TRBV30 and TRBJ2-1; TRBD2 agrees at 9 bases. Sequences were derived from PBMCs, sampled on the day of the yellow fever booster vaccination. The CDR3 bases are TGTGCCTGGAGTCCCGGGACTAGCCCCAATGAGCAGTTCTTC. Its translation: CAWSPGTSPNEQFF.